The present TCR beta chain was sequenced within a study of response to subunit inactivated influenza vaccine. General study points: The study's authors posited that every seasonal influenza vaccination enlists few new T cells.

In TCRdb, the RT-PCR reads were re-called with MiXCR into one record per CDR3 protein. The table includes 500,000 to 550,000 distinct CDR3 sequences, 6% to 9% detected once. The sample holds a few counts of this clonotype. The antigen remains unidentified. The CDR3 extends over 14 amino acids. The V end lost 2 bases, the J end lost 7 bases, and 12 bases lay between the germline ends. Germline V lookup: CDR1 MNHEY, CDR2 SVGEGT. The TCR comes from a man in his fifties or sixties who received an inactivated influenza vaccine. The sequencing here drew on PBMCs from blood, taken less than 25 months after vaccination. V gene TRBV6-2 or TRBV6-3 combines with J gene TRBJ2-1, with TRBD2 as a possible D gene (6 bases). The CDR3 spells CASSYRLGRNEQFF. The CDR3 DNA is TGTGCCAGCAGTTACAGACTAGGGCGGAATGAGCAGTTCTTC.